A single sample gave rise to the 27 T cell receptor beta chains below, sequenced in a study of T cells in Graves' hyperthyroidism and ophthalmopathy. Regions amplified from RNA transcripts were the TCR beta CDR3 regions. When the TCR CDR3 underwent first-round RT-PCR, the HTBI primer set was used. TCRdb ran MiXCR on the multiplex PCR reads and lists one entry per CDR3 protein. The sample holds approximately 600,000 distinct CDR3 sequences; about 20% are singletons and the top ten take 30% to 40%. The specimen sequenced was blood. The receptors were gathered from a man aged 25-45 years with Graves' ophthalmopathy.

The CDR3, as DNA: TGCAGTGCAAGGAGGCAAGGCACTGAAGCTTTCTTT. Translating gives CSARRQGTEAFF. This chain joins TRBV20-1 and TRBJ1-1; no reliable D call. Germline V CDR1 and CDR2: DFQATT, SNEGSKA (reference sequence). This CDR3 contains 12 residues. The ends were cut back, 6 bases at V and 4 bases at J, with 12 bases in the middle.

The chain combines TRBV10-2 with TRBJ1-1, with D uncertain. V gave up 0 bases and J gave up 0 bases, with 8 bases separating them. Looked up from germline, CDR1 is WSHSY and CDR2 is SAAADI. The CDR3 has 15 amino acids. The CDR3 region is CASSESRRMNTEAFF. DNA for the CDR3: TGCGCCAGCAGTGAGTCACGACGCATGAACACTGAAGCTTTCTTT.

In its sample, this clonotype was seen many times. The gene calls are TRBV12-3 or TRBV12-4 and TRBJ2-5; TRBD2 matches 8 bases. The CDR3 length is 18 residues. Trimming cost V 4 bases and J 7 bases; bases outside gene matches: 20. CDR3 protein: CASSSKTLLAAAGGTQYF. DNA for the CDR3: TGTGCCAGCAGTTCAAAAACCCTGTTGGCGGCCGCGGGGGGGACCCAGTACTTC.

The rearrangement uses TRBV2 and TRBJ2-5; D tentatively reads TRBD1 or TRBD2 (5 bases each). The CDR3 sequence is 14 residues long. Per the germline V gene, CDR1 is SNHLY and CDR2 is FYNNEI. V gave up 6 bases and J gave up 4 bases, with 15 bases separating them. The CDR3 DNA sequence: TGTGCCAGCAGCGCGAGACAGAGGGGAGAGACCCAGTACTTC. Its translation is CASSARQRGETQYF.

In this sample, this clonotype turned up many times. The chain combines TRBV11-2 with TRBJ2-1; no clear D. CDR1 and CDR2 (germline): SGHAT, FQNNGV. There are 13 residues in the CDR3. The V end lost 3 bases, the J end lost 5 bases, and 8 bases lay between the germline ends. CDR3 nucleotides: TGTGCCAGCAGCTTCACCCATGACAATGAGCAGTTCTTC. Amino acid sequence: CASSFTHDNEQFF.

About this clonotype itself: A much larger clone sits a single nucleotide away, making a read error possible. The gene calls are TRBV20-1 and TRBJ2-1; D is possibly TRBD2 (5 bases). The CDR3 extends over 15 amino acids. Looked up from germline, CDR1 is DFQATT and CDR2 is SNEGSKA (reference sequence). CDR3 amino acids: CSARPRDYGYSEQFF. DNA for the CDR3: TGCAGTGCGCGACCCCGAGACTACGGTTACAGTGAGCAGTTCTTC.

The chain joins TRBV29-1 to TRBJ2-1; 8 bases match TRBD2. The CDR3 is 18 residues long. Per germline, CDR1 SQVTM and CDR2 ANQGSEA. With V trimmed by 1 base and J by 1 base, 12 bases remained unmatched. The CDR3 coding sequence is TGCAGCGTTGAAGCCGGGCATGGGCGGGAGGCGTCCTACAATGAGCAGTTCTTC. Translation gives CSVEAGHGREASYNEQFF.

This chain uses TRBV20-1 with TRBJ2-7; 9 nucleotides align to TRBD2. Looked up from germline, CDR1 is DFQATT and CDR2 is SNEGSKA (reference sequence). CDR3 length equals 16 residues. The V segment lost 4 bases and the J segment 2 bases; nucleotides outside the gene matches: 12. In DNA, the CDR3 is TGCAGTGCTACCGCCCCGGGAGCGGGAGGACCCTACGAGCAGTACTTC. Translated: CSATAPGAGGPYEQYF.

The chain has TRBV7-2 and TRBJ2-3; no clear D gene. Trimming took off 5 bases at V and 2 bases at J, with 17 bases between the two ends. The length of the CDR3 is 16 residues. The germline V gene has CDR1 SGHTA and CDR2 FQGNSA. In DNA form, the CDR3 reads TGTGCCAGCAGCCCGCCAGGCGGTGCCCCCACAGATACGCAGTATTTT. Translation: CASSPPGGAPTDTQYF. Looking up the rest from reference TRBV7-2 and TRBJ2-3 gives the full variable domain: GAGVSQSPSNKVTEKGKDVELRCDPISGHTALYWYRQSLGQGLEFLIYFQGNSAPDKSGLPSDRFSAERTGGSVSTLTIQRTQQEDSAVYLCASSPPGGAPTDTQYFGPGTRLTVL.

This clonotype was seen a handful of times. The rearrangement uses TRBV30 and TRBJ2-3; D ambiguous. V lost 3 bases and J lost 5, with 12 bases in between. Germline values: CDR1 GTSNPN, CDR2 SVGIG (reference sequence). This CDR3 is 13 amino acids long. The CDR3 nucleotides read TGTGCCTGGAGCTCCGAAAATAGAGATACGCAGTATTTT. Protein: CAWSSENRDTQYF. Full variable domain (outside the CDR3, taken from reference TRBV30 and TRBJ2-3): SQTIHQWPATLVQPVGSPLSLECTVEGTSNPNLYWYRQAAGRGLQLLFYSVGIGQISSEVPQNLSASRPQDRQFILSSKKLLLSDSGFYLCAWSSENRDTQYFGPGTRLTVL.

The rearrangement uses TRBV20-1 and TRBJ2-1; 9 bases are shared with TRBD2. V was clipped by 5 bases and J by 0 bases; unmatched bases: 11. This CDR3 region has 17 residues. CDR1 DFQATT and CDR2 SNEGSKA come from the germline V gene (reference sequence). The CDR3, as DNA: TGCAGTGCTTTGGGTCCCGGACTAGCGAGCTCCTACAATGAGCAGTTCTTC. This sequence encodes CSALGPGLASSYNEQFF.

This clonotype was picked up one time. A single base separates this from a much larger clone, so it may be a read error. V gene TRBV7-2 combines with J gene TRBJ2-7; 13 bases map to TRBD2. The last part of the DNA fits TRBJ2-1 better; the J call may be wrong. Per germline, CDR1 SGHTA and CDR2 FQGNSA. The CDR3 runs 19 residues. CDR3 DNA: TGTGCCAGCAGCCCCAGACTAGCGGGAGGAATTAGGGGTAACTACGAGCAGTTCTTC. It translates to CASSPRLAGGIRGNYEQFF.

J is TRBJ1-1 and V is TRBV4-1; TRBD1 matches at 8 bases. Unmatched junction bases numbered 7, after V lost 0 bases and J lost 10 bases. CDR1 and CDR2 (germline): MGHRA, YSYEKL. The CDR3 consists of 14 residues. CDR3 region: CASSQDLSDRAAFF. The CDR3 bases are TGCGCCAGCAGCCAAGATCTCTCGGACAGGGCAGCTTTCTTT.

As to this clonotype: A much larger clonotype is one base distant, so this may be a read error. The V call is TRBV5-1, the J call TRBJ1-5; no clear D gene. Germline assignment: CDR1 SGHRS and CDR2 YFSETQ. The CDR3 has 15 residues. CDR3 DNA: TGCGCCAGCAGCTTGGATGGGGTAAGCAATCAGCTCCAGCATTTT. This encodes CASSLDGVSNQLQHF. Variable domain in full (rest from reference TRBV5-1 and TRBJ1-5): KAGVTQTPRYLIKTRGQQVTLSCSPISGHRSVSWYQQTPGQGLQFLFEYFSETQRNKGNFPGRFSGRQFSNSRSEMNVSTLELGDSALYLCASSLDGVSNQLQHFGDGTRLSIL.

V is TRBV11-2 and J is TRBJ2-7; 10 nucleotides align to TRBD2. Germline trimming cut 2 bases from V and 5 bases from J; bases unmatched to any gene: 6. CDR1 is SGHAT and CDR2 is FQNNGV in the germline V gene. The length of the CDR3 is 15 residues. CDR3 residues: CASSLPSGSPNEQYF. DNA for the CDR3: TGTGCCAGCAGCTTACCTAGCGGGAGCCCCAACGAGCAGTACTTC. Complete variable domain (other parts from reference TRBV11-2 and TRBJ2-7): EAGVAQSPRYKIIEKRQSVAFWCNPISGHATLYWYQQILGQGPKLLIQFQNNGVVDDSQLPKDRFSAERLKGVDSTLKIQPAKLEDSAVYLCASSLPSGSPNEQYFGPGTRLTVT.

The chain combines TRBV19 with TRBJ2-3; D gene uncertain. Germline loops: CDR1 LNHDA, CDR2 SQIVND (reference sequence). The V end lost 5 bases, the J end lost 4 bases, and 19 bases lay between the germline ends. This CDR3 has 16 residues. This CDR3 reads CASSPGSVPFPDTQYF. The CDR3 region has the DNA TGTGCCAGTAGTCCAGGTTCTGTCCCCTTCCCAGATACGCAGTATTTT.

This sequence joins TRBV29-1 and TRBJ2-5; either TRBD1 or TRBD2 may supply D (5 bases each). V lost 4 bases, J lost 2 bases, and 14 bases lay in between. The CDR3 has 14 amino acids. Germline CDR1 and CDR2: SQVTM and ANQGSEA. CDR3 sequence reads: CSVVRGERQETQYF. Here the CDR3 DNA reads TGCAGCGTTGTAAGAGGGGAGCGGCAAGAGACCCAGTACTTC.

The chain couples TRBV7-9 to TRBJ2-2; 13 bases map to TRBD2. J lost 4 bases, V lost 5 bases, and 13 bases had no gene match. The CDR3 has 19 amino acids. CDR1 SEHNR and CDR2 FQNEAQ come from the germline V gene (reference sequence). CDR3 in DNA: TGTGCCAGCAGCAATCCGGGACTAGCGGGATCCAGGGGCACCGGGGAGCTGTTTTTT. Translation: CASSNPGLAGSRGTGELFF.

This clonotype was picked up a small number of times. V is TRBV30 and J is TRBJ1-3, with no clear D. Trimming cost V 2 bases and J 0 bases, with 11 bases left between them. The length of the CDR3 is 15 residues. Germline V lookup: CDR1 GTSNPN, CDR2 SVGIG (reference sequence). CDR3 nucleotide sequence: TGTGCCTGGAGTCTTCCGGTGACCTCTGGAAACACCATATATTTT. It is translated as CAWSLPVTSGNTIYF.

This clonotype has a handful of counts. CDR3 protein: CASSLTVAGGLRTGELFF. In DNA form, the CDR3 reads TGCGCCAGCAGCTTGACCGTAGCGGGAGGCCTCAGAACCGGGGAGCTGTTTTTT. The rearrangement links TRBV5-1 to TRBJ2-2; 10 bases line up with TRBD2. V dropped 1 base and J dropped 5; count of bases not matched to a gene: 11. This CDR3 comprises 18 residues. The germline CDR1 and CDR2 sequences are SGHRS and YFSETQ.

This chain's CDR3 is CASSQRARSYEQYF. CDR3 sequence (DNA): TGTGCCAGCAGCCAACGAGCACGCTCCTACGAGCAGTACTTC. The V call is TRBV14, the J call TRBJ2-7; D not certain. This CDR3 spans 14 amino acids. V lost 2 bases and J 0 bases, leaving 8 bases between the germline ends. The V gene's germline CDR1 is SGHDN and CDR2 FVKESK.

This clonotype appeared many times. The chain uses TRBV11-2 and TRBJ2-1; D gene uncertain. Germline CDR1 is SGHAT and CDR2 is FQNNGV. Trimming removed 7 bases at V and 4 bases at J, with 11 bases between. The CDR3 sequence is 13 residues long. This chain's CDR3 is CASTRSAYNEQFF. In DNA, the CDR3 is TGTGCCAGCACTCGGAGTGCGTACAATGAGCAGTTCTTC.

This clonotype has a handful of counts. The chain is built from TRBV20-1 and TRBJ2-3; the D gene is possibly TRBD2 (6 bases). Looked up from germline, CDR1 is DFQATT and CDR2 is SNEGSKA (reference sequence). Trimming pared 3 bases from V and 2 bases from J, leaving 9 bases between. This CDR3 is 13 amino acids long. CDR3 region: CSASGSDTDTQYF. Here the CDR3 DNA reads TGCAGTGCTAGCGGGAGTGACACAGATACGCAGTATTTT.

V is TRBV27 and J is TRBJ2-3; 11 positions agree with TRBD2. The CDR3 totals 15 residues. The V and J ends lost 5 bases and 2 bases, in that order; junction bases with no gene match: 3. Germline V lookup: CDR1 MNHEY, CDR2 SMNVEV (reference sequence). Written as DNA, the CDR3 is TGTGCCAGCAGTGATAGCGGGAGGGTCACAGATACGCAGTATTTT. Translation gives CASSDSGRVTDTQYF.

Points on this clonotype: A read error may be the cause here, since a much bigger clone is one base away. The rearrangement links TRBV7-9 to TRBJ2-1; no clear D gene. Germline loops: CDR1 SEHNR, CDR2 FQNEAQ (reference sequence). This CDR3 has 15 residues. V gave up 8 bases and J gave up 3 bases, with 17 bases separating them. Here the CDR3 DNA reads TGTGCCAGCTTACCCTCGGAGCTAGGCTACAATGAGCAGTTCTTC. Residues: CASLPSELGYNEQFF. The variable domain in full, completed from reference TRBV7-9 and TRBJ2-1, reads DTGVSQNPRHKITKRGQNVTFRCDPISEHNRLYWYRQTLGQGPEFLTYFQNEAQLEKSRLLSDRFSAERPKGSFSTLEIQRTEQGDSAMYLCASLPSELGYNEQFFGPGTRLTVL.

At least ten counts were recorded for this clonotype. This chain uses TRBV28 with TRBJ2-1; 10 bases fit TRBD2. In germline, CDR1 is MDHEN, CDR2 SYDVKM. Trimming removed 3 bases from V and 7 bases from J; junction bases left unmatched: 12. CDR3 length: 17 amino acids. The CDR3 bases are TGTGCCAGCAGTTTGTCGAAGAGCGGGAGGGCCGAAAATGAGCAGTTCTTC. This sequence encodes CASSLSKSGRAENEQFF.

The chain employs TRBV20-1 and TRBJ2-7; D call uncertain. CDR1 is DFQATT, CDR2 SNEGSKA, per germline (reference sequence). This CDR3 region has 17 residues. V lost 5 bases, J lost 0 bases, and 23 bases lay in between. The CDR3 loop is CSAPLPGRGRSSYEQYF. The CDR3 bases are TGCAGTGCTCCTCTACCAGGTCGAGGTCGTAGCTCCTACGAGCAGTACTTC.